The rows below give T cell receptor beta chains drawn from one sample of a study of T cells after yellow fever vaccination. TCRdb ran MiXCR on the 5' RACE reads and lists one entry per CDR3 protein. The sample holds 14,000 or so distinct CDR3 sequences; 7.3% are singletons and the top ten take roughly 1.5%. This specimen consisted of PBMCs, either bulk or a sorted T-cell subset (CD4+, CD8+, memory, or dextramer-sorted; not recorded which), obtained on the day of the yellow fever booster vaccination. The receptors were sampled from a man between 18 and 29 years old who received the YFV17D yellow fever vaccine. CDR3s include the opening cysteine and the closing phenylalanine or tryptophan. Each record gives: V gene, clone size, D gene, J gene, CDR3 DNA, CDR3 protein. The D gene is left open where the match is weak. Size values are once, few and many counts, or a class for expanded clones, and some rows have none.

V gene: TRBV28
clone size: medium-sized
D gene: .
J gene: TRBJ2-1
CDR3 DNA: TGTGCCTCCCTGGGGGACAATGAGCAGTTCTTC
CDR3 protein: CASLGDNEQFF

V gene: TRBV7-2
clone size: many
D gene: TRBD2
J gene: TRBJ2-1
CDR3 DNA: TGTGCCAGCAGCTTAGGCACTAGCGGGGGGTACAATGAGCAGTTCTTC
CDR3 protein: CASSLGTSGGYNEQFF

V gene: TRBV11-2
clone size: many
D gene: TRBD1
J gene: TRBJ1-5
CDR3 DNA: TGTGCCAGCAGCGTAGGGACAGGGGGACAGCCCCAGCATTTT
CDR3 protein: CASSVGTGGQPQHF

V gene: TRBV7-2
clone size: many
D gene: .
J gene: TRBJ2-3
CDR3 DNA: TGTGCCAGCAGCTTGGGGGTTGGCAGACACACAGATACGCAGTATTTT
CDR3 protein: CASSLGVGRHTDTQYF

V gene: TRBV12-3/TRBV12-4
clone size: few
D gene: .
J gene: TRBJ1-4
CDR3 DNA: TGTGCCAGCAGCCAAGTTCTCGCTAATGAAAAACTGTTTTTT
CDR3 protein: CASSQVLANEKLFF

V gene: TRBV18
clone size: many
D gene: TRBD1
J gene: TRBJ2-5
CDR3 DNA: TGTGCCAGCTCATCATCGCTACAGGGGGCCGGGGAGACCCAGTACTTC
CDR3 protein: CASSSSLQGAGETQYF

V gene: TRBV4-1
clone size: many
D gene: .
J gene: TRBJ1-2
CDR3 DNA: TGCGCCAGCAGCCAAGTAGTCGGGGTTGGTGGCTACACCTTC
CDR3 protein: CASSQVVGVGGYTF

V gene: TRBV4-3
clone size: many
D gene: .
J gene: TRBJ1-1
CDR3 DNA: TGCGCCAGCAGCCATGACAGGAACACTGAAGCTTTCTTT
CDR3 protein: CASSHDRNTEAFF

V gene: TRBV5-4
clone size: many
D gene: .
J gene: TRBJ1-2
CDR3 DNA: TGTGCCAGCAAGCTTGGAGGTTCAGACAAGAACTATGGCTACACCTTC
CDR3 protein: CASKLGGSDKNYGYTF

V gene: TRBV5-4
clone size: many
D gene: TRBD2
J gene: TRBJ2-3
CDR3 DNA: TGTGCCAGCAGCTTGAAGCTAGCGGGGGGTACAGATACGCAGTATTTT
CDR3 protein: CASSLKLAGGTDTQYF

V gene: TRBV11-3
clone size: .
D gene: .
J gene: TRBJ2-1
CDR3 DNA: TGTGCCAGCAGCTCCAACCATGGTCCGCCCCCGAACAATGAGCAGTTCTTC
CDR3 protein: CASSSNHGPPPNNEQFF

V gene: TRBV5-1
clone size: many
D gene: TRBD2
J gene: TRBJ2-7
CDR3 DNA: TGCGCCAGCAGCTTGGGACTAGCCGTCGAGCAGTACTTC
CDR3 protein: CASSLGLAVEQYF

V gene: TRBV12-3/TRBV12-4
clone size: many
D gene: .
J gene: TRBJ1-2
CDR3 DNA: TGTGCCAGCAGTTTAACATGGCCGTCTACTGGGTCTGATGGCTACACCTTC
CDR3 protein: CASSLTWPSTGSDGYTF

V gene: TRBV4-2
clone size: many
D gene: .
J gene: TRBJ1-3
CDR3 DNA: TGTGCCAGCAGCCAAGACACAGACTCCAGCTCTGGAAACACCATATATTTT
CDR3 protein: CASSQDTDSSSGNTIYF

V gene: TRBV9
clone size: many
D gene: .
J gene: TRBJ1-3
CDR3 DNA: TGTGCCAGCAGCGTCCAGGACTCTGGAAACACCATATATTTT
CDR3 protein: CASSVQDSGNTIYF

V gene: TRBV6-6
clone size: medium-sized
D gene: .
J gene: TRBJ2-3
CDR3 DNA: TGTGCCAGCATGCGGGGGCGCGAGGCAGATACGCAGTATTTT
CDR3 protein: CASMRGREADTQYF